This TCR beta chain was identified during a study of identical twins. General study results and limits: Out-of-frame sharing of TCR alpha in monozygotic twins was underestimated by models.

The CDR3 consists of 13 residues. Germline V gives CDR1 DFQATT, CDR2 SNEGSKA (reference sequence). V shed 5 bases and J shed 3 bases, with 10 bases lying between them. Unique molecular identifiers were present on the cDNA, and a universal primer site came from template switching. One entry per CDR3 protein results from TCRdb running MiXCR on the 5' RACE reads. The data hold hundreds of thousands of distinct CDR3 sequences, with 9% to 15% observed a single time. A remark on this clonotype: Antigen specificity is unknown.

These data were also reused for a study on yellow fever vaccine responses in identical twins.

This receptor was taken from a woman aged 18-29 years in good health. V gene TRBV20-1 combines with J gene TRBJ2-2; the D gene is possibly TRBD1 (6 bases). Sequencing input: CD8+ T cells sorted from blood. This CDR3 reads CSAAGVDTGELFF. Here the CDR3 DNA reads TGCAGTGCTGCAGGGGTGGACACCGGGGAGCTGTTTTTT.